This T cell receptor beta chain was retrieved from a study of T cell responses to AZD1222 COVID-19 vaccine. Findings and caveats of the study: An increase in Spike-specific TCR breadth and depth was observed after two AZD1222 doses. Nearly half of spike-specific TCRs reportedly target variant regions that are unmutated in the B.1.351 and B.1.1.7 variants.

Regarding this clone: What it binds is not known. One junction end does not reproduce the germline sequence, and a read error may be involved.

Here immunoSEQ multiplex PCR was the method, and the copy in TCRdb shows in-frame clones only, minus some. This sample has about 130,000 clones, with about 92% found just once. The CDR3 extends over 15 amino acids. Germline loops: CDR1 SSHAT, CDR2 FNYEAQ (reference sequence). The receptor was derived from an adult in good health. The chain links TRBV7-7 to TRBJ2-1; TRBD1 matches at 7 bases. Here the sequenced sample was peripheral blood, taken on day 0 of AZD1222 vaccination. CDR3 loop: CASSPGTVTYNEQFF. The CDR3 DNA sequence: TGTGCTAGCAGCCCGGGGACAGTAACCTACAATGAGCAGTTCTTC.